This T cell receptor beta chain was observed in a study of cytotoxic CD8 clonotypes in ibrutinib-treated CLL. Regarding the study as a whole: Public clonotypes, an uncommon group, contracted or remained stable on treatment.

A remark on this clone: Its antigen is currently unknown.

The repertoire was sequenced with immunoSEQ multiplex PCR; TCRdb's copy has only in-frame clones and lacks some. The table has 200,000 or so clones, roughly 77% seen once. Sequenced material: PBMCs, taken after 12 months of ibrutinib treatment. The sequence came from a human donor with chronic lymphocytic leukemia.

CDR3 protein: CASRSSSWTGRLYTDEKLFF. The CDR3 DNA is TGTGCAAGTCGCTCTTCCTCTTGGACAGGGAGATTGTATACGGATGAAAAACTGTTTTTT. The chain is built from TRBV12-2 and TRBJ1-4; the table calls TRBD1, which could not be checked here. TRBV12-2 is reported as a pseudogene. The CDR3 spans 20 residues.